This TCR beta chain was identified during a study of T cells in Graves' hyperthyroidism and ophthalmopathy. The J segment lost 3 bases and the V segment lost 4 bases, leaving 11 bases of the junction unmatched. The CDR3 spans 15 residues. Germline CDR1 reads DFQATT; CDR2 reads SNEGSKA (reference sequence). Amplification of TCR beta CDR3 regions was performed using RNA transcripts as template. First-round RT-PCR of the TCR CDR3 relied on the HTBI primer set. Using its own MiXCR run on the multiplex PCR reads, TCRdb lists one record per CDR3 protein. The sample contains fewer than 600,000 distinct CDR3 sequences, 11% to 15% of which appear only once.

This sequence originates from a woman between 35 and 50 years old with Graves' hyperthyroidism. The chain carries TRBV20-1 and TRBJ1-1; 7 bases fit TRBD1. Sequencing was carried out using blood. The CDR3 loop is CSAKMTGFPDTEAFF. CDR3 nucleotide sequence: TGCAGTGCTAAGATGACAGGGTTCCCCGACACTGAAGCTTTCTTT.